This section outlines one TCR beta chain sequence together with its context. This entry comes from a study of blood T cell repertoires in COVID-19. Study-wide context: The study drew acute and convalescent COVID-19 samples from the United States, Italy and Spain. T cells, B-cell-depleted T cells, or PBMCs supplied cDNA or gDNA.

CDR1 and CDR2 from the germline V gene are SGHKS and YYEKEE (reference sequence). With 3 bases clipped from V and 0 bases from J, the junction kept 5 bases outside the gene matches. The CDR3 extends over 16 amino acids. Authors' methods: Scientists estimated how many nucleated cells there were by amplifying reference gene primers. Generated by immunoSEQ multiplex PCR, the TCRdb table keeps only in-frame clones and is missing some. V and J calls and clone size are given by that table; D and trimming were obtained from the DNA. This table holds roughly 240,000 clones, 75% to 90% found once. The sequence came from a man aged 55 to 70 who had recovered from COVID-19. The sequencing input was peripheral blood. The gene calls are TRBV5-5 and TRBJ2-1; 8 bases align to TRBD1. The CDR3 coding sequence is TGTGCCAGCAGCTCACGGACAGGGAGCTCCTACAATGAGCAGTTCTTC. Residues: CASSSRTGSSYNEQFF. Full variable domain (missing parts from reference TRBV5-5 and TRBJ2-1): DAGVTQSPTHLIKTRGQQVTLRCSPISGHKSVSWYQQVLGQGPQFIFQYYEKEERGRGNFPDRFSARQFPNYSSELNVNALLLGDSALYLCASSSRTGSSYNEQFFGPGTRLTVL.